This T cell receptor beta chain was observed in a study of blood T cell repertoires in COVID-19. Germline loops: CDR1 GTSNPN, CDR2 SVGIG (reference sequence). V shed 1 base and J 1 base; nucleotides not matched to a gene: 0. This CDR3 is 14 amino acids long. In the original workflow: The authors estimated nucleated cell counts from reference gene primer amplification. The protocol was immunoSEQ multiplex PCR, while the TCRdb copy is restricted to in-frame clones and leaves out a portion. The DNA gave D and trimming, while V, J and clone size come from that table. Counted here are roughly 50,000 clones, roughly 84% occurring once; the ten biggest clones make up roughly three fifths.

The chain combines TRBV30 with TRBJ2-3; 9 nucleotides line up with TRBD1. This TCR was recovered from a man aged 70 or older with acute or convalescent COVID-19. Source material: peripheral blood. The CDR3 DNA reads as TGTGCCTGGAGTGGGACAGGGGGCACAGATACGCAGTATTTT. This sequence encodes CAWSGTGGTDTQYF.